The 29 T cell receptor delta chains presented below share a single source sample, sequenced in a study of Vδ1+ human thymocytes. Extracted RNA was reverse transcribed into cDNA. The CDR3 regions were amplified by multiplex PCR from V-gene primers to a constant-region primer. With CATT, TCRdb re-called clones from the multiplex PCR reads. The sample yields roughly 56,000 delta-chain clones, more than 13% seen once. Study results and limitations: In the thymus, TRG and TRD repertoires looked highly polyclonal with Gaussian CDR3 lengths.

Their specific antigens are unknown. Sequenced input: Vdelta1+ gamma-delta thymocytes from the thymus. Stated subset: FACS-sorted CD3+ TCRalphabeta- TCRVdelta1+ TCRVdelta2- thymocytes. Receptor source: a girl under two years old who had congenital heart surgery.

This clone was recorded once. V is TRDV1 and J is TRDJ1; 7 bases map to TRDD2. Trimming cost V 0 bases and J 0 bases; bases outside gene matches: 22. CDR1 is TSWWSYY, CDR2 QGS, per germline. CDR3 size: 22 residues. The CDR3 coding sequence is TGTGCTCTTGGGGAACTCCTGGGCTTCCTAAAAGCCCCAGCCGGGGACACCGATAAACTCATCTTT. Its protein product is CALGELLGFLKAPAGDTDKLIF.

The V and J genes are TRDV1 and TRDJ1, with 7 bases matching TRDD3. V shed 3 bases, J shed 2 bases, and the junction held 12 bases outside the gene matches. Germline CDR1 reads TSWWSYY; CDR2 reads QGS. The CDR3 is 17 amino acids. The CDR3 loop is CALGERTAGGLTDKLIF. The DNA of the CDR3 is TGTGCTCTTGGGGAGCGTACCGCTGGGGGTTTAACCGATAAACTCATCTTT.

V is TRDV1 and J is TRDJ1; 10 bases agree with TRDD3. This CDR3 has 18 amino acids. V gave up 2 bases and J gave up 6 bases; unmatched junction bases: 15. Germline V lookup: CDR1 TSWWSYY, CDR2 QGS. The CDR3 nucleotides are TGTGCTCTTGGGGAAGAATGGGCTCCTACGTGGGGGATACATAAACTCATCTTT. This translates into CALGEEWAPTWGIHKLIF.

About this clone: Germline is not matched at one junction end, which may reflect a read error. Other DNA sequences in this sample translate to the same CDR3. The gene calls are TRDV2 and TRDJ3, with TRDD3 matching 12 bases. Germline loops: CDR1 GEAIGNYY, CDR2 EKD. This CDR3 is 20 amino acids long. The CDR3 is CACDIHLLGDTSWDTRQMFF. The CDR3 DNA reads as TGTGCCTGTGACATACATTTACTGGGGGATACCTCCTGGGATACCCGACAGATGTTTTTC.

This clone has more than one count but fewer than ten. This chain joins TRDV1 and TRDJ1; 9 bases match TRDD3. V lost 5 bases, J lost 2 bases, and 24 bases stayed unmatched. The CDR3 runs to 21 residues. In germline, CDR1 is TSWWSYY, CDR2 QGS. The chain's CDR3 is CALGIIPTMLLGDDLTDKLIF. The CDR3 nucleotides read TGTGCTCTTGGGATTATTCCTACGATGTTACTGGGGGACGACCTTACCGATAAACTCATCTTT.

The J gene is TRDJ1, the V gene TRDV1, with 12 bases fitting TRDD3. The CDR3 length is 24 residues. V shed 4 bases and J 5 bases; nucleotides not matched to a gene: 32. The germline V gene has CDR1 TSWWSYY and CDR2 QGS. Here the CDR3 reads CALGVGPKWLVLGDTPLKEDKLIF. The CDR3 region has the DNA TGTGCTCTTGGGGTGGGGCCGAAGTGGCTCGTACTGGGGGATACCCCCTTAAAGGAAGATAAACTCATCTTT.

This clone was observed a handful of times. The chain recombines TRDV1 with TRDJ1; 7 bases align to TRDD3. CDR3 length equals 24 residues. The germline CDR1 and CDR2 sequences are TSWWSYY and QGS. The V segment lost 0 bases and the J segment 0 bases; nucleotides outside the gene matches: 28. CDR3 DNA sequence: TGTGCTCTTGGGGAACTGATAAATCTACGTTGGGTTAGACTGGGGATCATGTACACCGATAAACTCATCTTT. Protein sequence: CALGELINLRWVRLGIMYTDKLIF.

There are a few counts of this clone. The V and J genes are TRDV2 and TRDJ1; weak D call: TRDD3 (6 bases). The CDR3 runs 15 residues. Germline V CDR1 and CDR2: GEAIGNYY, EKD. The V end was cut by 9 bases, the J end by 1 base, with 20 bases between. This CDR3 is CATTDWGPFTDKLIF. Here the CDR3 DNA reads TGTGCCACTACAGATTGGGGGCCCTTCACCGATAAACTCATCTTT.

In its sample, this clone was seen a few times. This chain uses TRDV1 with TRDJ1; either TRDD2 or TRDD3 may supply D (7 bases each). This CDR3 region has 19 residues. Trimming stripped 0 bases from V and 0 bases from J, with 20 bases between. Germline lookup yields CDR1 TSWWSYY and CDR2 QGS. This chain's CDR3 is CALGELSYCGGEYTDKLIF. CDR3 DNA: TGTGCTCTTGGGGAACTTTCCTACTGTGGGGGAGAGTACACCGATAAACTCATCTTT.

V gene TRDV1 combines with J gene TRDJ1; D may be TRDD3 (6 bases). CDR1 and CDR2 (germline): TSWWSYY, QGS. This CDR3 has 19 amino acids. The V and J ends lost 2 bases and 1 base respectively, with 23 bases between them. The CDR3: CALGESWLRVLGSTDKLIF. The CDR3 DNA sequence: TGTGCTCTTGGGGAATCATGGCTACGGGTACTGGGATCCACCGATAAACTCATCTTT.

This chain links TRAV29/DV5 with TRDJ3, with 13 bases that match TRDD3. With V trimmed by 1 base and J by 0 bases, 28 bases remained unmatched. This CDR3 comprises 27 residues. Germline values: CDR1 NSMFDY, CDR2 ISSIKDK. DNA for the CDR3: TGTGCAGCAAGCTATGCTATGCTAACTGGGGGATACGCGTGTAACGACAAAAGCTCCTGGGACACCCGACAGATGTTTTTC. This gives the protein CAASYAMLTGGYACNDKSSWDTRQMFF.

The chain joins TRDV1 to TRDJ1, with TRDD3 identical over 9 bases. After removal of 9 bases from V and 2 bases from J, the junction contained 25 bases not matched to a gene. CDR1 is TSWWSYY and CDR2 is QGS in the germline V gene. The CDR3 contains 20 residues. CDR3 in amino acids: CALAPRSGGYLLGGTDKLIF. In DNA, the CDR3 is TGTGCTCTGGCCCCTAGGTCCGGGGGATACCTCCTAGGGGGAACCGATAAACTCATCTTT.

This clone has just a few counts. The chain joins TRDV1 to TRDJ1; 13 bases match TRDD3. Trimming at V came to 4 bases and at J to 0 bases, leaving 29 bases not matched to a gene. The CDR3 covers 25 residues. Germline CDR1 TSWWSYY, CDR2 QGS. CDR3 loop: CALGGPYPVLGDTQPKPQYTDKLIF. CDR3 DNA: TGTGCTCTTGGGGGTCCCTACCCCGTACTGGGGGATACGCAGCCTAAACCTCAGTACACCGATAAACTCATCTTT.

The V and J genes are TRDV1 and TRDJ1; TRDD3 might be the D (6 bases). The V gene lost 2 bases and the J gene lost 10 bases, with 17 bases spanning the gap. The V gene's germline CDR1 is TSWWSYY and CDR2 QGS. CDR3 length equals 14 residues. In DNA form, the CDR3 reads TGTGCTCTTGGGGAAGGGCTGGGGATGCTTGGACTCATCTTT. Amino acid sequence: CALGEGLGMLGLIF.

This clone turned up a few times. The chain employs TRDV1 and TRDJ1, with a weak D call TRDD2 (5 bases). This CDR3 has 17 amino acids. V was shortened by 5 bases and J by 5 bases, with 24 bases between the two germline ends. Germline CDR1 and CDR2: TSWWSYY and QGS. CDR3 nucleotides: TGTGCTCTTGGGACCCCCTTCTCCCTATACCATCTAGATAAACTCATCTTT. Amino acid sequence: CALGTPFSLYHLDKLIF.

This clone was seen a few times. The V call is TRDV1, the J call TRDJ1; maybe TRDD2 (9 bases). Germline V gene lookup returns CDR1 TSWWSYY and CDR2 QGS. CDR3 length: 21 amino acids. V lost 3 bases, J lost 1 base, and 30 bases lay in between. The CDR3 reads CALGDLPPPSYWGVPTDKLIF. CDR3 DNA: TGTGCTCTTGGGGACCTACCTCCTCCTTCCTACTGGGGGGTTCCCACCGATAAACTCATCTTT.

This clone was counted only a few times. This rearrangement joins TRDV1 to TRDJ1; 9 bases agree with TRDD3. Trimming cost V 0 bases and J 1 base; bases outside gene matches: 12. Germline assignment: CDR1 TSWWSYY and CDR2 QGS. The CDR3 sequence is 19 residues long. CDR3 sequence (DNA): TGTGCTCTTGGGGAACTCGCCACGTCGCACTGGGGGAGCACCGATAAACTCATCTTT. Translated: CALGELATSHWGSTDKLIF.

This clone appeared a single time. The rearrangement joins TRDV1 to TRDJ1; 7 bases agree with TRDD3. V dropped 0 bases and J dropped 1; count of bases not matched to a gene: 26. Germline V gene sequence: CDR1 TSWWSYY, CDR2 QGS. The CDR3 runs 23 residues. The CDR3 spells CALGELGPRGVLGTVPFTDKLIF. The CDR3 DNA reads as TGTGCTCTTGGGGAACTAGGACCACGAGGGGTACTGGGGACCGTTCCTTTCACCGATAAACTCATCTTT.

This clone has more than one count but fewer than ten. The V and J genes are TRDV1 and TRDJ1, with D possibly TRDD2 on 5 matching bases. The V gene lost 1 base and the J gene lost 4 bases, with 25 bases spanning the gap. The CDR3 is 19 residues long. The germline CDR1 and CDR2 sequences are TSWWSYY and QGS. In DNA form, the CDR3 reads TGTGCTCTTGGGGAACACACCTTCTTCCCATCAGAGGGTATCGATAAACTCATCTTT. This encodes CALGEHTFFPSEGIDKLIF.

This clone was observed a few times. The same CDR3 is also encoded by other DNA sequences in this sample. The chain links TRDV1 to TRDJ1; D may be TRDD3 (6 bases). The V gene lost 1 base and the J gene lost 0 bases, with 27 bases spanning the gap. Germline V gives CDR1 TSWWSYY, CDR2 QGS. CDR3 size: 21 residues. The CDR3 sequence is CALGEPFPPMRGNLNTDKLIF. In DNA, the CDR3 is TGTGCTCTTGGGGAACCTTTCCCCCCAATGCGGGGGAATCTAAACACCGATAAACTCATCTTT.

The chain joins TRDV1 to TRDJ1; D is unresolved. The V end lost 1 base, the J end lost 0 bases, and 21 bases lay between the germline ends. The CDR3 covers 19 residues. The germline gives CDR1 TSWWSYY, CDR2 QGS. This CDR3 reads CALGERFRRSLSYTDKLIF. Here the CDR3 DNA reads TGTGCTCTTGGGGAACGATTCCGTCGGTCTCTTTCTTACACCGATAAACTCATCTTT.

On this clone: The junction differs from germline at one of its ends, possibly a read error. The sample has other DNA sequences that encode this CDR3 too. This rearrangement joins TRDV1 to TRDJ1, with 11 positions matching TRDD3. Germline values: CDR1 TSWWSYY, CDR2 QGS. This CDR3 has 19 residues. The CDR3 loop reads CALGERSPYWGIVGDKLIF. The CDR3 nucleotides are TGTGCTCTTGGGGAACGTTCGCCCTACTGGGGGATAGTTGGTGATAAACTCATATTT.

The chain joins TRDV1 to TRDJ1; TRDD3 matches 10 bases. The CDR3 extends over 18 amino acids. Germline CDR1 and CDR2: TSWWSYY and QGS. The V segment lost 7 bases and the J segment 3 bases; nucleotides outside the gene matches: 17. The CDR3 here is CALEAPKGDTHLSDKLIF. The CDR3 DNA reads TGTGCTCTTGAGGCTCCTAAGGGGGATACGCATCTCTCCGATAAACTCATCTTT.

The V and J genes are TRDV1 and TRDJ1; D possibly matches TRDD2 or TRDD3 (5 bases each). Trimming shortened V by 4 bases and J by 3 bases, and 30 bases separated the two germline ends. The CDR3 has 20 amino acids. The germline V gene has CDR1 TSWWSYY and CDR2 QGS. The CDR3 sequence is CALGGPLLPTLGQLADKLIF. The CDR3 region has the DNA TGTGCTCTTGGGGGGCCCCTCTTACCTACCCTGGGCCAACTGGCCGATAAACTCATCTTT.

This clone has a handful of counts. The rearrangement uses TRDV2 and TRDJ1, with D perhaps TRDD3 (5 bases). This CDR3 has 20 amino acids. Trimming removed 0 bases at V and 0 bases at J, with 25 bases between. Germline V gives CDR1 GEAIGNYY, CDR2 EKD. CDR3 nucleotide sequence: TGTGCCTGTGACACCGCTTATCGAAGGGATCCTCTATTGTACACCGATAAACTCATCTTT. This translates into CACDTAYRRDPLLYTDKLIF.

This clone was seen a handful of times. The J gene is TRDJ1, the V gene TRDV1, with 12 nucleotides matching TRDD3. Trimming removed 5 bases from V and 3 bases from J; junction bases left unmatched: 22. Germline CDR1 and CDR2: TSWWSYY and QGS. The CDR3 sequence is 21 residues long. CDR3 in DNA: TGTGCTCTTGGGAAAATTCCTACGACCTATACTGGGGGATACAGCGCCGATAAACTCATCTTT. It codes for CALGKIPTTYTGGYSADKLIF.

A remark on this clone: A much larger clonotype is one base distant, so this may be a read error. This same CDR3 is encoded by further DNA sequences in the sample. The chain recombines TRDV2 with TRDJ1, with 10 bases that match TRDD3. J lost 0 bases, V lost 5 bases, and 5 bases had no gene match. The CDR3 covers 15 residues. The germline V gene has CDR1 GEAIGNYY and CDR2 EKD. The CDR3 DNA follows: TGTGCCTGTGGTGCACTGGGGGATGACACCGATAAACTCATCTTT. It codes for CACGALGDDTDKLIF.

The chain uses TRDV1 and TRDJ1, with 13 bases identical to TRDD3. CDR1 and CDR2 (germline): TSWWSYY, QGS. The CDR3 totals 23 residues. V lost 0 bases to trimming and J lost 2 bases; unmatched junction nucleotides: 21. Here the CDR3 DNA reads TGTGCTCTTGGGGAACTAGGGCCAATAGTTACGGGGGTACTGGGGGATACGACCGATAAACTCATCTTT. The encoded protein is CALGELGPIVTGVLGDTTDKLIF.

The chain employs TRDV1 and TRDJ1; D not resolved. CDR3 length: 18 residues. The ends were cut back, 0 bases at V and 0 bases at J, with 17 bases in the middle. The germline V gene encodes CDR1 TSWWSYY and CDR2 QGS. CDR3 amino acids: CALGELEPMRENTDKLIF. The DNA for the CDR3 is TGTGCTCTTGGGGAACTCGAACCAATGAGAGAAAACACCGATAAACTCATCTTT.